This T cell receptor beta chain came from a study of monozygotic twins with inflammatory bowel disease. Study-level findings and limits: Clonotypes shared with others were fewer in IBD patients than in healthy twins, especially with disease activity. Repertoire similarity did not separate concordant from discordant twins, possibly from limited power. A distinction between different T cell subtypes was not possible.

From the 5' RACE reads, TCRdb lists one entry per CDR3 protein and no DNA. This sample contains 400,000 or so distinct CDR3 sequences. From germline, CDR1 is SGDLS and CDR2 YYNGEE. There are 16 residues in the CDR3. As for this clonotype: Its target is not known.

Each donor supplied roughly 2.5 ml of blood. This TCR came from a human donor with ulcerative colitis or Crohn's disease, or a healthy co-twin of an affected twin (not recorded which). Material for sequencing was blood. The chain is built from TRBV9 and TRBJ2-1; TCRdb returns TRBD2, unconfirmable since there is no DNA. CDR3 residues: CASSSMGLAGNNEQFF. Looking up the rest from reference TRBV9 and TRBJ2-1 gives the full variable domain: DSGVTQTPKHLITATGQRVTLRCSPRSGDLSVYWYQQSLDQGLQFLIQYYNGEERAKGNILERFSAQQFPDLHSELNLSSLELGDSALYFCASSSMGLAGNNEQFFGPGTRLTVL.